This note documents a single T cell receptor beta chain sequence. It has no known antigen specificity. Qualities for individual bases were not recorded, and no much larger clone is one base off. The sample comes from a study of OX40 agonist ivuxolimab in advanced cancers. Background on the whole study: Ivuxolimab was a fully human IgG2 agonistic monoclonal antibody targeting the costimulatory receptor OX40 (CD134). The point of sequencing TCRbeta in the periphery was to test whether ivuxolimab changed TCR sequence diversity and drove clonal T-cell expansion. Prior anti-PD-1, anti-PD-L1 or anti-CTLA-4 therapy was permitted, and checkpoint inhibitors had been received by 40% to 50% of dose-escalation patients. A male proportion of almost 85% and a mean age of about 60 years, ranging from 23 to 79, were recorded for the dose-escalation cohort. Intravenous ivuxolimab was administered to patients every 2 weeks at six dose levels: 0.01, 0.1, 0.3, 1.5, 3 and 10 mg/kg. Partial responses were achieved by three dose-escalation patients, of whom one had hepatocellular carcinoma and two had cutaneous melanoma. Of the roughly 50 dose-escalation patients, hepatocellular carcinoma was present in around 19, melanoma in approximately 15, renal cell carcinoma in 9 and head and neck cancer in 9. The monotherapy dose-escalation portion (N of about 50 patients) of the phase I ivuxolimab trial is reported in the paper. What the study reported, not specific to this receptor: Low levels of normalized T-cell clonal expansion were also seen in some nonresponding patients. At doses of 0.1 to 3.0 mg/kg, clonal expansion of both CD4+ and CD8+ blood T cells was observed from baseline to week 6. In the 0.1-3.0 mg/kg groups, partial responders had among the lowest normalized peripheral clonal expansion, particularly in CD8+ T cells. After ivuxolimab, expanded clones were on average more numerous among CD8+ T cells than among CD4+ T cells. The antigen specificity of the peripheral T cells that underwent clonal expansion was not determined.

The trial excluded patients who had a history of autoimmune disease or who were on systemic immunosuppression. Peripheral blood for TCR sequencing was collected from all dose cohorts at baseline, on cycle 4 day 1, and on cycle 7 day 1. Samples came from an open-label, multicenter, first-in-human phase I dose-escalation trial of ivuxolimab. Adults with locally advanced or metastatic melanoma, renal cell, hepatocellular, or head and neck squamous cell carcinoma were enrolled in the trial. CD4+ and CD8+ T cells were sorted separately from peripheral blood before TCR sequencing. To sequence the TCRbeta CDR3 region, genomic DNA was isolated from the sorted cells. TCRbeta CDR3 regions were sequenced using the immunoSEQ Assay. What TCRdb holds here is the immuneACCESS table cut down to in-frame rearrangements. Part of the clones is not present; checked against another copy, under half of the missing clones reflect an unresolved V gene, and the others are unexplained. Here the sample has around 50,000 clones; around 89% occur a single time. The leading ten clones occupy roughly 31% of the sample.

From the cysteine through the phenylalanine, the CDR3 covers 15 amino acids. The only DNA kept is the CDR3, 45 bases in frame from the first base. As encoded in the germline V gene (reference sequence), CDR1 is SEHNR while CDR2 is FQNEAQ. Trimmed from V: 6 bases; trimmed from J: 0 bases; junction bases lacking a gene match: 7. The chain uses TRBV7-9 and TRBJ1-1, with 7 bases in between that match TRBD1. The material sequenced was CD4+ or CD8+ T cells sorted from blood, taken in a trial of the OX40 agonist ivuxolimab. The sequence was collected from an adult with an advanced solid tumor such as melanoma, head and neck, liver or kidney cancer. For the CDR3, the sequence is CASSSGTVMNTEAFF. Here is the DNA: TGTGCCAGCAGTTCTGGGACAGTAATGAACACTGAAGCTTTCTTT.